Below are 31 T cell receptor beta chains sequenced from a single sample in a study of vaccination effects on CD4 cells after COVID-19. For these TCRs, the target antigens are not known. Data came from immunoSEQ multiplex PCR; TCRdb stores just in-frame clones and leaves some out. The sample has 25,000 to 35,000 clones; around 70% are singletons. Investigators separated out CD4+ T cells once 9 to 11 days of culture had passed. Sequencing used CD4+ T cells from PBMCs cultured without peptide, obtained before COVID-19 vaccination. All receptors come from a human donor who received a COVID-19 vaccine.

This sequence joins TRBV27 and TRBJ2-3; 9 nucleotides line up with TRBD2. Germline V gene lookup returns CDR1 MNHEY and CDR2 SMNVEV (reference sequence). Trimming took 5 bases from V and 7 from J; bases not matched to a gene: 16. The CDR3 consists of 17 residues. CDR3 coding DNA: TGTGCCAGCAGTATACCCGCTCTTAGCGGGAGAAGAAATACGCAGTATTTT. As protein: CASSIPALSGRRNTQYF.

This clone was seen a single time. This chain links TRBV7-9 with TRBJ1-2; no firm D call. Germline CDR1 is SEHNR and CDR2 is FQNEAQ (reference sequence). V lost 5 bases, J lost 5 bases, and 15 bases lay in between. The CDR3 has 14 amino acids. This CDR3 reads CASSIAIVEYGYTF. Here the CDR3 DNA reads TGTGCCAGCAGCATTGCTATTGTTGAATATGGCTACACCTTC. The full variable domain, rest sourced from reference TRBV7-9 and TRBJ1-2, is DTGVSQNPRHKITKRGQNVTFRCDPISEHNRLYWYRQTLGQGPEFLTYFQNEAQLEKSRLLSDRFSAERPKGSFSTLEIQRTEQGDSAMYLCASSIAIVEYGYTFGSGTRLTVV.

V usage is TRBV5-1 and J usage is TRBJ1-2; 8 bases align to TRBD1. The CDR3 is 16 residues long. CDR1 SGHRS and CDR2 YFSETQ come from the germline V gene. With V trimmed by 3 bases and J by 4 bases, 11 bases remained unmatched. CDR3 DNA: TGCGCCAGCAGCTCGGCCCTGACAGGGGAAGGCTATGGCTACACCTTC. The encoded protein is CASSSALTGEGYGYTF.

This chain connects TRBV9 to TRBJ2-5, with D unresolved. With 0 bases removed from V and 5 bases from J, the gap between germline ends came to 11 bases. CDR3 length: 14 residues. The V gene's germline CDR1 is SGDLS and CDR2 YYNGEE. CDR3 in DNA: TGTGCCAGCAGCGTAGGGACGGTTCGGGAGACCCAGTACTTC. Amino acid sequence: CASSVGTVRETQYF.

This CDR3 is CASSYTGAEAFF. CDR3 sequence (DNA): TGCGCCAGCAGTTACACAGGGGCTGAAGCTTTCTTT. J is TRBJ1-1 and V is TRBV10-2; the match to TRBD1 covers 7 bases. This CDR3 has 12 amino acids. Trimming removed 5 bases from V and 6 bases from J; junction bases left unmatched: 3. Germline loops: CDR1 WSHSY, CDR2 SAAADI.

This clone showed up just a few times. J is TRBJ1-1 and V is TRBV7-2; D is undetermined. Per the germline V gene, CDR1 is SGHTA and CDR2 is FQGNSA. The CDR3 is 13 amino acids. V was shortened by 6 bases and J by 1 base, with 9 bases between the two germline ends. This CDR3 reads CASRQMANTEAFF. CDR3 bases: TGTGCCAGCAGGCAGATGGCGAACACTGAAGCTTTCTTT.

This chain joins TRBV29-1 and TRBJ1-2; maybe TRBD1 (5 bases). The germline V gene encodes CDR1 SQVTM and CDR2 ANQGSEA. This CDR3 has 11 amino acids. Trimming pared 7 bases from V and 8 bases from J, leaving 14 bases between. CDR3 bases: TGCAGCGCAGGGACTCGTTGGGGCTACACCTTC. Residues: CSAGTRWGYTF. The full variable domain, in which reference TRBV29-1 and TRBJ1-2 provide the parts outside the CDR3, is SAVISQKPSRDICQRGTSLTIQCQVDSQVTMMFWYRQQPGQSLTLIATANQGSEATYESGFVIDKFPISRPNLTFSTLTVSNMSPEDSSIYLCSAGTRWGYTFGSGTRLTVV.

This clone was counted a few times. The rearrangement links TRBV3-1 (or the pseudogene TRBV3-2) to TRBJ1-1; D uncertain. The CDR3 has 13 amino acids. CDR1 and CDR2 (germline): LGHDT, YNNKEL (reference sequence). V shed 0 bases and J shed 9 bases, with 11 bases lying between them. The CDR3 region has the DNA TGTGCCAGCAGCCAAGAGATTGAGGGAAAAGCTTTCTTT. This codes for CASSQEIEGKAFF.

The chain combines TRBV2 with TRBJ2-1; tentative D call: TRBD2 (6 bases). Germline values: CDR1 SNHLY, CDR2 FYNNEI. Trimming shortened V by 2 bases and J by 11 bases, and 22 bases separated the two germline ends. CDR3 length: 16 amino acids. The CDR3 sequence is CASSEFVSGGAGKQFF. For the CDR3, the DNA is TGTGCCAGCAGTGAATTTGTCTCTGGCGGGGCAGGGAAGCAGTTCTTC. Full variable domain (outside the CDR3, taken from reference TRBV2 and TRBJ2-1): EPEVTQTPSHQVTQMGQEVILRCVPISNHLYFYWYRQILGQKVEFLVSFYNNEISEKSEIFDDQFSVERPDGSNFTLKIRSTKLEDSAMYFCASSEFVSGGAGKQFFGPGTRLTVL.

The chain links TRBV3-1 (or the pseudogene TRBV3-2) to TRBJ1-2; D uncertain. Germline CDR1 is LGHDT and CDR2 is YNNKEL (reference sequence). CDR3 length equals 13 residues. With 5 bases removed from V and 8 bases from J, the gap between germline ends came to 15 bases. CDR3 in DNA: TGTGCCAGCAGCTTGGGCCTCCACGGCGGCTACACCTTC. This gives the protein CASSLGLHGGYTF.

J is TRBJ1-3 and V is TRBV7-9, with a tentative D call TRBD1 (6 bases). V lost 0 bases to trimming and J lost 1 base, with 16 bases between them. CDR1 SEHNR and CDR2 FQNEAQ come from the germline V gene (reference sequence). The CDR3 extends over 18 amino acids. The CDR3 bases are TGTGCCAGCAGCTTAGCGGGGGCAGGCGGATCATCTGGAAACACCATATATTTT. It is translated as CASSLAGAGGSSGNTIYF.

V usage is TRBV27 and J usage is TRBJ2-7; 7 bases match TRBD2. CDR1 MNHEY and CDR2 SMNVEV come from the germline V gene (reference sequence). This CDR3 comprises 12 residues. J gave up 8 bases and V 5 bases, and 6 bases lay outside the gene matches. CDR3 amino acids: CASSPGGGKQYF. Written as DNA, the CDR3 is TGTGCCAGCAGTCCGGGGGGAGGCAAGCAGTACTTC.

This sequence joins TRBV2 and TRBJ1-1; D not certain. CDR1 SNHLY and CDR2 FYNNEI come from the germline V gene. The V and J ends lost 9 bases and 4 bases respectively, with 15 bases between them. There are 13 residues in the CDR3. The CDR3 DNA reads TGTGCCAGTACCCAGGTCGAACTCACTGAAGCTTTCTTT. Translating gives CASTQVELTEAFF.

The chain combines TRBV5-1 with TRBJ1-2; TRBD1 matches 11 bases. The length of the CDR3 is 14 residues. CDR1 and CDR2 from the germline V gene are SGHRS and YFSETQ. V was clipped by 4 bases and J by 4 bases; unmatched bases: 3. The CDR3 DNA follows: TGCGCCAGCAGCGACGGGACAGGGGGCTATGGCTACACCTTC. Translated, it gives CASSDGTGGYGYTF. Full variable domain (rest looked up from reference TRBV5-1 and TRBJ1-2): KAGVTQTPRYLIKTRGQQVTLSCSPISGHRSVSWYQQTPGQGLQFLFEYFSETQRNKGNFPGRFSGRQFSNSRSEMNVSTLELGDSALYLCASSDGTGGYGYTFGSGTRLTVV.

This clone showed up just a few times. This rearrangement joins TRBV4-1 to TRBJ1-3; 7 bases agree with TRBD1. This CDR3 is built from 17 residues. Germline lookup yields CDR1 MGHRA and CDR2 YSYEKL. Trimming at V came to 5 bases and at J to 2 bases, leaving 12 bases not matched to a gene. CDR3 region: CASSRQGLVLAGNTIYF. CDR3 coding DNA: TGCGCCAGCAGCAGACAGGGATTAGTTCTTGCTGGAAACACCATATATTTT.

The rearrangement joins TRBV19 to TRBJ1-6; no clear D. The germline V gene has CDR1 LNHDA and CDR2 SQIVND (reference sequence). This CDR3 has 16 residues. V lost 7 bases, J lost 8 bases, and 21 bases lay in between. The CDR3 is CASNFGFGRRDSPLHF. In DNA form, the CDR3 reads TGTGCCAGTAACTTCGGATTCGGGAGGCGGGATTCACCCCTCCACTTT.

This chain joins TRBV5-1 and TRBJ2-3; TRBD1 agrees at 9 bases. Trimming cost V 7 bases and J 4 bases; bases outside gene matches: 10. Germline V gives CDR1 SGHRS, CDR2 YFSETQ. There are 15 residues in the CDR3. The CDR3 DNA is TGCGCCAGCTGCCCCGGGACAGGGCTTGCAGATACGCAGTATTTT. It is translated as CASCPGTGLADTQYF. The complete variable domain, with remaining parts taken from reference TRBV5-1 and TRBJ2-3, reads KAGVTQTPRYLIKTRGQQVTLSCSPISGHRSVSWYQQTPGQGLQFLFEYFSETQRNKGNFPGRFSGRQFSNSRSEMNVSTLELGDSALYLCASCPGTGLADTQYFGPGTRLTVL.

The V gene is TRBV3-1 (or the pseudogene TRBV3-2), the J gene TRBJ1-5, with D hard to call. The CDR3 runs 15 residues. From germline, CDR1 is LGHDT and CDR2 YNNKEL (reference sequence). The V end lost 0 bases, the J end lost 2 bases, and 8 bases lay between the germline ends. This CDR3 is CASSQEAYGNQPQHF. In nucleotides, the CDR3 is TGTGCCAGCAGCCAAGAGGCGTACGGCAATCAGCCCCAGCATTTT.

The V and J genes are TRBV19 and TRBJ2-5; D is unclear. Trimming cost V 4 bases and J 2 bases, with 8 bases left between them. The CDR3 totals 13 residues. Germline CDR1 reads LNHDA; CDR2 reads SQIVND (reference sequence). CDR3 nucleotide sequence: TGTGCCAGTAGTACCCAGCTACAAGAGACCCAGTACTTC. This translates into CASSTQLQETQYF.

The rearrangement uses TRBV5-6 and TRBJ2-3; TRBD2 aligns across 13 bases. V lost 3 bases to trimming and J lost 5 bases; unmatched junction nucleotides: 6. CDR3 size: 16 residues. The V gene's germline CDR1 is SGHDT and CDR2 YYEEEE. The CDR3 DNA sequence: TGTGCCAGCAGCTCACTAGCGGGAGGGCGGGGAGATACGCAGTATTTT. Protein sequence: CASSSLAGGRGDTQYF.

The chain carries TRBV5-1 and TRBJ1-1; D call uncertain. Germline lookup yields CDR1 SGHRS and CDR2 YFSETQ. V lost 2 bases to trimming and J lost 2 bases, with 7 bases between them. The CDR3 consists of 13 residues. Here the CDR3 reads CASSLGRNTEAFF. CDR3 coding DNA: TGCGCCAGCAGCTTAGGCAGAAACACTGAAGCTTTCTTT.

The chain couples TRBV5-1 to TRBJ2-1; 12 positions agree with TRBD2. This CDR3 has 17 residues. The V segment lost 3 bases and the J segment 7 bases; nucleotides outside the gene matches: 11. CDR1 and CDR2 from the germline V gene are SGHRS and YFSETQ. CDR3 in DNA: TGCGCCAGCAGCTCTCCTCTAGCGGGAGGGGTGTCAAATGAGCAGTTCTTC. It yields the protein CASSSPLAGGVSNEQFF.

V and J are TRBV5-1 and TRBJ1-4; D gene unclear. Trimming took 5 bases from V and 0 from J, leaving 14 bases between them. The CDR3 length is 16 residues. Germline-derived CDR1 and CDR2 are SGHRS and YFSETQ. CDR3 sequence (DNA): TGCGCCAGCAGGGCGGGATCCTTTACAACTAATGAAAAACTGTTTTTT. The encoded protein is CASRAGSFTTNEKLFF. The whole variable domain, filled in from reference TRBV5-1 and TRBJ1-4, reads KAGVTQTPRYLIKTRGQQVTLSCSPISGHRSVSWYQQTPGQGLQFLFEYFSETQRNKGNFPGRFSGRQFSNSRSEMNVSTLELGDSALYLCASRAGSFTTNEKLFFGSGTQLSVL.

V is TRBV3-1 (or the pseudogene TRBV3-2) and J is TRBJ2-7; TRBD2 aligns across 13 bases. V was clipped by 4 bases and J by 1 base; unmatched bases: 4. The CDR3 runs to 16 residues. The germline CDR1 and CDR2 sequences are LGHDT and YNNKEL (reference sequence). The CDR3 here is CASSPWTSGGSYEQYF. The CDR3 DNA is TGTGCCAGCAGCCCCTGGACTAGCGGGGGTTCCTACGAGCAGTACTTC.

The genes are TRBV29-1 and TRBJ1-2; no reliable D call. CDR3 length equals 12 residues. The germline CDR1 and CDR2 sequences are SQVTM and ANQGSEA. The V gene lost 6 bases and the J gene lost 2 bases, with 10 bases spanning the gap. The CDR3 is CSVSGKNYGYTF. In nucleotides, the CDR3 is TGCAGCGTCAGTGGGAAAAACTATGGCTACACCTTC.

This clone was seen more than once but under ten times. The chain combines TRBV6-4 with TRBJ2-3, with D possibly matching TRBD2 (5 bases). The V and J ends lost 2 bases and 2 bases respectively, with 8 bases between them. The CDR3 spans 14 residues. Germline lookup yields CDR1 MRHNA and CDR2 SNTAGT. The CDR3 protein is CASSDGRHTDTQYF. The CDR3 DNA sequence: TGTGCCAGCAGTGACGGGAGACACACAGATACGCAGTATTTT.

The chain couples TRBV6-2 or TRBV6-3 to TRBJ1-2; D ambiguous. V was trimmed by 5 bases and J by 4 bases, leaving 17 bases between them. The CDR3 covers 15 residues. Germline CDR1 MNHEY, CDR2 SVGEGT. CDR3 sequence (DNA): TGTGCCAGCAGTCTGCCGGGGTCGGGATCCTATGGCTACACCTTC. Protein: CASSLPGSGSYGYTF.

This sequence joins TRBV10-2 and TRBJ2-1; D not certain. The CDR3 runs to 13 residues. The germline V and J ends were trimmed by 3 bases and 5 bases, with 8 bases remaining between them. The germline CDR1 and CDR2 sequences are WSHSY and SAAADI. The CDR3 DNA reads TGCGCCAGCAGTGAAGAAAAAAACAATGAGCAGTTCTTC. This encodes CASSEEKNNEQFF.

The chain combines TRBV4-1 with TRBJ2-5, with TRBD2 as a possible D gene (5 bases). The germline V gene has CDR1 MGHRA and CDR2 YSYEKL. V shed 4 bases and J shed 4 bases, with 13 bases lying between them. The CDR3 runs 14 residues. The CDR3 nucleotides read TGCGCCAGCAGCCCAGGCGGCGCGGGAGAGACCCAGTACTTC. It codes for CASSPGGAGETQYF.

This clone was seen only a few times. This chain uses TRBV27 with TRBJ2-1; 8 bases are shared with TRBD1. CDR3 length equals 15 residues. Germline trimming cut 6 bases from V and 5 bases from J; bases unmatched to any gene: 9. Germline-derived CDR1 and CDR2 are MNHEY and SMNVEV (reference sequence). The chain's CDR3 is CASRDAGTGNNEQFF. The CDR3 nucleotides are TGTGCCAGCAGGGATGCCGGGACAGGAAACAATGAGCAGTTCTTC.

The rearrangement links TRBV10-3 to TRBJ1-2, with D uncertain. The CDR3 has 14 amino acids. V dropped 2 bases and J dropped 2 bases, with 9 bases sitting between them. The V gene's germline CDR1 is ENHRY and CDR2 SYGVKD. The CDR3 loop reads CAISETRGNYGYTF. CDR3 DNA sequence: TGTGCCATCAGTGAGACGAGAGGGAACTATGGCTACACCTTC.